Listed below are T cell receptor beta chains from one sample, sequenced in a study of T-cell memory formation after mild COVID-19. MiXCR, applied by TCRdb to the 5' RACE reads, yields one record per CDR3 protein. Of hundreds of thousands of distinct CDR3 sequences in the sample, around 27% were seen once. Sequenced: PBMCs or a T cell subset sorted from them (not recorded which). These receptors all stem from an adult woman who had mild COVID-19 (a few samples of this study predate the infection). Cell type and time point are not known. The CDR3 runs from the conserved cysteine through the conserved F or W. Each record gives: clone size, V gene, D gene, J gene, CDR3 protein, CDR3 DNA. D genes are given only for firm matches. Only some rows state a clone size, as once, few, many or a class for expanded clones.

NA	TRBV12-3/TRBV12-4	NA	TRBJ1-1	CASSRDFGAGTTEAFF	TGTGCCAGCAGCCGGGATTTTGGGGCGGGGACGACTGAAGCTTTCTTT
few	TRBV29-1	TRBD1	TRBJ2-1	CSVEEGGDYNEQFF	TGCAGCGTTGAAGAAGGGGGCGACTACAATGAGCAGTTCTTC
NA	TRBV18	NA	TRBJ2-7	CASSSGTAISSYEQYF	TGTGCCAGCTCAAGCGGGACAGCCATAAGCAGCTACGAGCAGTACTTC
many	TRBV4-1	TRBD2	TRBJ2-3	CASSQGGWRTDTQYF	TGCGCCAGCAGTCAGGGAGGGTGGCGCACAGATACGCAGTATTTT
NA	TRBV5-6	TRBD1	TRBJ2-5	CASSRRDRGTTQYF	TGTGCCAGCAGCCGAAGGGACAGGGGAACGACCCAGTACTTC
NA	TRBV7-9	TRBD2	TRBJ2-7	CASSVAGGLAGSSYEQYF	TGTGCCAGCAGCGTAGCCGGGGGACTAGCGGGGAGCTCCTACGAGCAGTACTTC
NA	TRBV7-2	TRBD2	TRBJ2-5	CASSLVGLAGVQETQYF	TGTGCCAGCAGCCTAGTGGGACTAGCGGGAGTACAAGAGACCCAGTACTTC
NA	TRBV12-3/TRBV12-4	TRBD1	TRBJ1-3	CASSLRQGATIYF	TGTGCCAGCAGTTTGCGACAGGGGGCCACCATATATTTT
few	TRBV12-3/TRBV12-4	NA	TRBJ1-2	CASSTAGGRGYTF	TGTGCCAGCAGTACCGCGGGTGGTCGCGGCTACACCTTC
few	TRBV11-1	NA	TRBJ2-3	CASSLFADTQYF	TGTGCCAGCAGCTTATTTGCAGATACGCAGTATTTT
NA	TRBV4-3	TRBD1	TRBJ1-2	CASSQAGTGGPYGYTF	TGCGCCAGCAGCCAAGCCGGGACAGGGGGCCCCTATGGCTACACCTTC
few	TRBV5-1	NA	TRBJ2-1	CASSAAEPYNEQFF	TGCGCCAGCAGCGCGGCCGAACCCTACAATGAGCAGTTCTTC
NA	TRBV29-1	TRBD2	TRBJ2-7	CSVLPGLASYEQYF	TGCAGCGTGCTCCCGGGACTAGCGTCCTACGAGCAGTACTTC
NA	TRBV6-1	TRBD1	TRBJ2-7	CASSRSGTGTYEQYF	TGTGCCAGCAGTAGGTCCGGGACAGGGACCTACGAGCAGTACTTC
NA	TRBV29-1	TRBD1	TRBJ2-7	CSVGRQGYEQYF	TGCAGCGTTGGGCGACAGGGCTACGAGCAGTACTTC
NA	TRBV10-3	NA	TRBJ2-3	CAIGPGLLTDTQYF	TGTGCCATCGGGCCAGGACTACTCACAGATACGCAGTATTTT
NA	TRBV5-1	NA	TRBJ2-3	CASSLGWGAGSTDTQYF	TGCGCCAGCAGCCTGGGGTGGGGGGCAGGAAGCACAGATACGCAGTATTTT
few	TRBV15	TRBD1	TRBJ2-5	CASHPRGQGKQTQYF	TGTGCCAGCCATCCCCGGGGACAGGGGAAGCAGACCCAGTACTTC
few	TRBV29-1	NA	TRBJ2-7	CSVRGPIFNEQYF	TGCAGCGTCCGTGGACCCATATTTAACGAGCAGTACTTC
few	TRBV2	TRBD1	TRBJ2-7	CASSEGTGREQYF	TGTGCCAGCAGTGAGGGGACAGGCCGGGAGCAGTACTTC
few	TRBV9	TRBD2	TRBJ2-1	CASSVFARGGEEQFF	TGTGCCAGCAGCGTATTTGCGCGGGGGGGAGAAGAGCAGTTCTTC
few	TRBV11-2	NA	TRBJ1-1	CASSLSWGTGTEAFF	TGTGCCAGCAGCTTAAGTTGGGGCACGGGCACTGAAGCTTTCTTT
NA	TRBV4-1	NA	TRBJ1-1	CASSREDETNTEAFF	TGCGCCAGCAGCCGAGAAGACGAGACAAACACTGAAGCTTTCTTT
NA	TRBV19	NA	TRBJ2-7	CATSLSAGMSYEQYF	TGTGCCACCTCTTTATCGGCAGGGATGTCCTACGAGCAGTACTTC
NA	TRBV5-1	TRBD1	TRBJ2-7	CASRADRVGYEQYF	TGCGCCAGCAGAGCGGACAGGGTTGGATACGAGCAGTACTTC
few	TRBV9	TRBD1	TRBJ1-1	CASSVVGTVPNTEAFF	TGTGCCAGCAGCGTAGTAGGGACAGTGCCGAACACTGAAGCTTTCTTT
few	TRBV7-9	NA	TRBJ2-5	CASTTPAGGMRETQYF	TGTGCCAGCACCACCCCCGCCGGCGGGATGCGAGAGACCCAGTACTTC
few	TRBV7-9	NA	TRBJ1-4	CASSPQGKLFF	TGTGCCAGCAGCCCACAGGGAAAACTGTTTTTT
few	TRBV12-3/TRBV12-4	NA	TRBJ1-6	CASSLSSPLHF	TGTGCCAGCAGTTTATCCTCACCCCTCCACTTT
NA	TRBV19	TRBD2	TRBJ2-1	CASSPGLAEQFF	TGTGCCAGTAGCCCCGGACTAGCGGAGCAGTTCTTC
NA	TRBV6-5	TRBD2	TRBJ2-4	CASTPAGVGKNIQYF	TGTGCCAGCACCCCAGCGGGAGTAGGCAAAAACATTCAGTACTTC
few	TRBV7-9	NA	TRBJ2-1	CASSFLAVSYNEQFF	TGTGCCAGCAGCTTTTTGGCGGTCTCCTACAATGAGCAGTTCTTC
few	TRBV3-1	TRBD1	TRBJ2-2	CASSAGTDLGELFF	TGTGCCAGCAGCGCCGGGACAGATCTCGGGGAGCTGTTTTTT
few	TRBV5-1	NA	TRBJ2-1	CASSLKGEAYNEQFF	TGCGCCAGCAGCTTGAAGGGGGAGGCCTACAATGAGCAGTTCTTC
NA	TRBV11-2	TRBD1	TRBJ1-1	CASRPPGGTFGTEAFF	TGTGCCAGCAGACCTCCAGGGGGGACGTTTGGCACTGAAGCTTTCTTT
NA	TRBV20-1	TRBD1	TRBJ1-5	CSARDRQGDQPQHF	TGCAGTGCTAGAGATCGACAGGGAGATCAGCCCCAGCATTTT
few	TRBV7-2	NA	TRBJ2-3	CASSSLSSTQYF	TGTGCCAGCAGCTCCCTGAGTTCTACGCAGTATTTT
NA	TRBV2	NA	TRBJ2-3	CASSGAPDTDTQYF	TGTGCCAGCTCTGGGGCTCCTGACACAGATACGCAGTATTTT
NA	TRBV12-3/TRBV12-4	TRBD2	TRBJ2-3	CASSISGSADTQYF	TGTGCCAGCAGTATTAGCGGGAGCGCAGATACGCAGTATTTT
few	TRBV11-2	NA	TRBJ2-2	CASSLEPPGHHTGELFF	TGTGCCAGCAGCCTAGAGCCACCGGGACACCATACCGGGGAGCTGTTTTTT
few	TRBV15	NA	TRBJ2-3	CATSATELGTQYF	TGTGCCACCAGCGCGACCGAGCTAGGTACGCAGTATTTT
NA	TRBV7-9	NA	TRBJ1-3	CASSLSQGGNTIYF	TGTGCCAGCAGCTTAAGCCAGGGAGGAAACACCATATATTTT
few	TRBV24-1	NA	TRBJ2-3	CATRRSGTDTQYF	TGTGCCACCAGGAGGTCGGGCACAGATACGCAGTATTTT
few	TRBV7-3	NA	TRBJ2-7	CASSLNSRAEQYF	TGTGCCAGCAGCTTAAACAGTAGGGCCGAGCAGTACTTC
few	TRBV7-9	NA	TRBJ1-1	CASSSPTQNTEAFF	TGTGCCAGCAGCTCCCCAACACAGAACACTGAAGCTTTCTTT
few	TRBV6-5	NA	TRBJ1-1	CATLPNWNTEAFF	TGTGCCACCCTCCCGAACTGGAACACTGAAGCTTTCTTT
NA	TRBV7-3	TRBD2	TRBJ2-1	CASSFLAGPGNEQFF	TGTGCCAGCAGCTTCCTAGCGGGCCCGGGCAATGAGCAGTTCTTC
NA	TRBV19	NA	TRBJ1-3	CASKEPGSGNTIYF	TGTGCCAGTAAGGAACCGGGCTCTGGAAACACCATATATTTT
NA	TRBV5-4	NA	TRBJ1-1	CASSLAGEGTEAFF	TGTGCCAGCAGCTTGGCCGGCGAAGGCACTGAAGCTTTCTTT